This passage covers 18 T cell receptor beta chains from one sample sequenced in a study of cytomegalovirus exposure and HLA in healthy donors. Primers for the PCR totalled 60 Vbeta and 13 Jbeta. Assay used: immunoSEQ multiplex PCR; TCRdb lists only in-frame clones, some missing. The sample shows more than 95,000 clones, around 77% of them seen only once. The sequenced sample was PBMCs. The receptor source for this set is a woman aged 40-49 years in good health and CMV-seropositive.

The chain is built from TRBV5-1 and TRBJ1-2, with 8 bases matching TRBD1. Trimming took 0 bases from V and 7 from J; bases not matched to a gene: 8. The CDR3 spans 15 residues. Looked up from germline, CDR1 is SGHRS and CDR2 is YFSETQ. CDR3 in amino acids: CASSLVGSGGAGYTF. The DNA for the CDR3 is TGCGCCAGCAGCTTGGTGGGATCAGGGGGCGCTGGCTACACCTTC. The full variable domain, its missing parts supplied by reference TRBV5-1 and TRBJ1-2, is KAGVTQTPRYLIKTRGQQVTLSCSPISGHRSVSWYQQTPGQGLQFLFEYFSETQRNKGNFPGRFSGRQFSNSRSEMNVSTLELGDSALYLCASSLVGSGGAGYTFGSGTRLTVV.

The chain combines TRBV29-1 with TRBJ2-3; possibly TRBD1 for D (6 bases). The V and J ends lost 5 bases and 4 bases respectively, with 7 bases between them. Germline-derived CDR1 and CDR2 are SQVTM and ANQGSEA. This CDR3 is built from 11 residues. CDR3 DNA: TGCAGCGTTTACAGGGCAGATACGCAGTATTTT. As protein: CSVYRADTQYF.

The genes are TRBV28 and TRBJ2-4; maybe TRBD2 (5 bases). CDR1 and CDR2 from the germline V gene are MDHEN and SYDVKM. The CDR3 is 18 residues long. The ends were cut back, 4 bases at V and 0 bases at J, with 19 bases in the middle. This CDR3 reads CASSSFLGGGLAKNIQYF. The CDR3 DNA follows: TGTGCCAGCAGTTCTTTCCTTGGTGGAGGCCTAGCCAAAAACATTCAGTACTTC.

The genes are TRBV10-2 and TRBJ2-7; a possible D gene is TRBD1 (6 bases). CDR1 is WSHSY and CDR2 is SAAADI in the germline V gene. V shed 5 bases and J shed 6 bases, with 26 bases lying between them. The CDR3 extends over 17 amino acids. The CDR3 sequence is CASSRQALGTQSREQYF. In DNA, the CDR3 is TGCGCCAGCAGTCGACAGGCGTTAGGGACCCAATCCCGCGAGCAGTACTTC.

This CDR3 reads CASSGRQGSNQPQHF. CDR3 DNA: TGTGCCAGCAGCGGAAGACAGGGTAGCAATCAGCCCCAGCATTTT. The rearrangement links TRBV6-1 to TRBJ1-5, with TRBD1 matching 7 bases. After removal of 6 bases from V and 0 bases from J, the junction contained 5 bases not matched to a gene. Looked up from germline, CDR1 is MNHNS and CDR2 is SASEGT. There are 15 residues in the CDR3.

This sequence joins TRBV4-2 and TRBJ1-4; no firm D call. Germline CDR1 is LGHNA and CDR2 is YNFKEQ. The CDR3 has 16 residues. V lost 0 bases and J lost 6, with 14 bases in between. The CDR3 coding sequence is TGTGCCAGCAGCCAAGACTTGAAAGGGAGCCATGAAAAACTGTTTTTT. Translating it yields CASSQDLKGSHEKLFF.

The chain has TRBV4-1 and TRBJ2-3, with D possibly matching TRBD2 (5 bases). V gave up 1 base and J gave up 6 bases, with 8 bases separating them. From germline, CDR1 is MGHRA and CDR2 YSYEKL. CDR3 length equals 13 residues. The CDR3 spells CASSQGGGDTQYF. CDR3 DNA sequence: TGCGCCAGCAGCCAAGGAGGCGGGGATACGCAGTATTTT.

The count of this clone is one. The rearrangement uses TRBV30 and TRBJ1-2, with 7 bases identical to TRBD1. Per the germline V gene, CDR1 is GTSNPN and CDR2 is SVGIG (reference sequence). The CDR3 consists of 14 residues. With V trimmed by 2 bases and J by 4 bases, 7 bases remained unmatched. The DNA for the CDR3 is TGTGCCTGGAGTCCTACCCCAGGGGGCTATGGCTACACCTTC. Encoded protein: CAWSPTPGGYGYTF.

The chain uses TRBV19 and TRBJ2-1; TRBD2 agrees at 8 bases. Germline values: CDR1 LNHDA, CDR2 SQIVND (reference sequence). The CDR3 runs to 15 residues. The V segment lost 7 bases and the J segment 5 bases; nucleotides outside the gene matches: 10. CDR3 sequence reads: CASMLSAGGHNEQFF. Here the CDR3 DNA reads TGTGCCAGTATGCTCTCCGCGGGAGGACACAATGAGCAGTTCTTC. Complete variable domain (other parts from reference TRBV19 and TRBJ2-1): DGGITQSPKYLFRKEGQNVTLSCEQNLNHDAMYWYRQDPGQGLRLIYYSQIVNDFQKGDIAEGYSVSREKKESFPLTVTSAQKNPTAFYLCASMLSAGGHNEQFFGPGTRLTVL.

There are a few counts of this clone. The chain has TRBV18 and TRBJ1-5; TRBD1 matches at 7 bases. There are 17 residues in the CDR3. Losses at the gene ends were 3 bases for V and 3 bases for J; bases not matched to a gene: 11. CDR1 and CDR2 (germline): KGHSH, LQKENI. The CDR3 DNA is TGTGCCAGCTCACCTTCAGGGGGGCTTAGTAACAATCAGCCCCAGCATTTT. Its translation is CASSPSGGLSNNQPQHF.

The chain carries TRBV2 and TRBJ2-1, with 13 positions matching TRBD2. The CDR3 runs 15 residues. CDR1 is SNHLY, CDR2 FYNNEI, per germline. Germline trimming cut 6 bases from V and 10 bases from J; bases unmatched to any gene: 9. CDR3 region: CASSRTSGSDGEQFF. CDR3 sequence (DNA): TGTGCCAGCAGCAGGACTAGCGGGAGTGACGGGGAGCAGTTCTTC. The whole variable domain, remainder taken from reference TRBV2 and TRBJ2-1, is EPEVTQTPSHQVTQMGQEVILRCVPISNHLYFYWYRQILGQKVEFLVSFYNNEISEKSEIFDDQFSVERPDGSNFTLKIRSTKLEDSAMYFCASSRTSGSDGEQFFGPGTRLTVL.

This chain joins TRBV4-1 and TRBJ2-7; the match to TRBD1 covers 7 bases. This CDR3 region has 17 residues. Trimming removed 2 bases from V and 3 bases from J; junction bases left unmatched: 13. Per germline, CDR1 MGHRA and CDR2 YSYEKL. The CDR3 sequence: CASSQKPPGTDYYEQYF. The CDR3 bases are TGCGCCAGCAGCCAAAAACCACCCGGGACAGATTACTACGAGCAGTACTTC.

The chain uses TRBV7-2 and TRBJ1-1, with 7 bases aligning to TRBD1. CDR1 is SGHTA, CDR2 FQGNSA, per germline. The CDR3 consists of 14 residues. The trim removed 5 bases at V and 5 bases at J, leaving 8 bases unmatched. This CDR3 is CASSATQGSTEAFF. The CDR3 region has the DNA TGTGCCAGCAGCGCTACACAGGGGTCAACTGAAGCTTTCTTT.

This chain joins TRBV30 and TRBJ2-2, with 7 bases identical to TRBD2. After removal of 1 base from V and 6 bases from J, the junction contained 5 bases not matched to a gene. CDR1 is GTSNPN and CDR2 is SVGIG in the germline V gene (reference sequence). The CDR3 is 14 amino acids. This CDR3 is CAWSAGRAAGELFF. For the CDR3, the DNA is TGTGCCTGGAGTGCTGGGAGGGCCGCCGGGGAGCTGTTTTTT.

This clone was seen more than once but under ten times. This chain connects TRBV7-9 to TRBJ2-3; 12 nucleotides align to TRBD2. V shed 4 bases and J 2 bases; nucleotides not matched to a gene: 1. The CDR3 runs 15 residues. Germline CDR1 and CDR2: SEHNR and FQNEAQ (reference sequence). This chain's CDR3 is CASSWTSGTTDTQYF. CDR3 DNA: TGTGCCAGCAGCTGGACTAGCGGGACCACAGATACGCAGTATTTT.

The CDR3 protein is CASSLVTGSGYTF. Written as DNA, the CDR3 is TGTGCCAGCAGCTTAGTTACAGGGAGCGGCTACACCTTC. V and J are TRBV7-9 and TRBJ1-2, with D perhaps TRBD1 (6 bases). The V gene's germline CDR1 is SEHNR and CDR2 FQNEAQ (reference sequence). The CDR3 is 13 amino acids. Between the trimmed V and J ends, which lost 1 base and 8 bases, there was a span of 11 bases.

CDR3 loop: CASSLESSGNSPLHF. In DNA form, the CDR3 reads TGTGCCAGCAGTCTAGAGTCCTCGGGTAATTCACCCCTCCACTTT. V and J are TRBV6-1 and TRBJ1-6, with D hard to call. CDR3 length: 15 amino acids. Per germline, CDR1 MNHNS and CDR2 SASEGT. V shed 5 bases and J shed 6 bases, with 14 bases lying between them.

V gene TRBV21-1 combines with J gene TRBJ1-2; the tabulated D call, TRBD1, remains unverified against the DNA. TRBV21-1 is shown as a pseudogene. The CDR3 is 19 amino acids. CDR3 in amino acids: CASSPRRWWDREGVYGYTF. For the CDR3, the DNA is TGTGCCAGCAGCCCCCGAAGGTGGTGGGACCGCGAGGGGGTCTATGGCTACACCTTC.